These 21 T cell receptor beta chains came from one sample sequenced in a study of technical replicates of blood from a handful of donors. Clones were read by immunoSEQ multiplex PCR, and TCRdb kept only the in-frame ones, dropping some. The sample holds about 81,000 clones, approximately 96% seen once. Material: T cells isolated from PBMCs. The origin of the receptors is a human donor in good health.

The count of this clone is one. This chain uses TRBV4-2 with TRBJ2-1, with D perhaps TRBD2 (6 bases). The CDR3 loop spans 15 amino acids. Trimming stripped 0 bases from V and 6 bases from J, with 12 bases between. The V gene's germline CDR1 is LGHNA and CDR2 YNFKEQ. The CDR3 DNA is TGTGCCAGCAGCCAAGATTTACGGGAGTTCAATGAGCAGTTCTTC. Translation: CASSQDLREFNEQFF.

About this clone itself: At one of its ends the junction is not consistent with the germline gene, which may arise from a read error. The CDR3 bases are TGTGCCAGCAGCTTATGGGACTCCGACAATGAGCAGTTCTTC. This sequence encodes CASSLWDSDNEQFF. The chain is built from TRBV11-2 and TRBJ2-1, with D tentatively TRBD2 (6 bases). The CDR3 runs 14 residues. The germline V gene encodes CDR1 SGHAT and CDR2 FQNNGV.

This chain joins TRBV5-1 and TRBJ2-2, with 10 bases fitting TRBD1. Trimming removed 5 bases from V and 6 bases from J; junction bases left unmatched: 7. CDR1 SGHRS and CDR2 YFSETQ come from the germline V gene. The CDR3 runs 15 residues. CDR3 bases: TGCGCCAGCAGGTTCGGACAGGGGGGAGCCGGGGAGCTGTTTTTT. Amino acid sequence: CASRFGQGGAGELFF.

The CDR3 is CASSSLPGPGSYEQYF. The CDR3 nucleotides read TGTGCCAGCAGTTCCCTACCAGGGCCGGGCTCCTACGAGCAGTACTTC. V and J are TRBV27 and TRBJ2-7; TRBD1 is a possible D gene (5 bases). Germline assignment: CDR1 MNHEY and CDR2 SMNVEV (reference sequence). This CDR3 spans 16 amino acids. Trimming took off 4 bases at V and 0 bases at J, with 16 bases between the two ends.

The chain joins TRBV30 to TRBJ1-2; no reliable D call. The germline gives CDR1 GTSNPN, CDR2 SVGIG (reference sequence). This CDR3 contains 15 residues. Between the trimmed V and J ends, which lost 0 bases and 8 bases, there was a span of 19 bases. This CDR3 is CAWSVFPRAIDGYTF. CDR3 coding DNA: TGTGCCTGGAGTGTTTTTCCGAGGGCTATTGACGGCTACACCTTC.

The chain uses TRBV5-8 and TRBJ2-7; 9 positions agree with TRBD2. Germline CDR1 is SGHTS and CDR2 is YDEGEE. The CDR3 contains 17 residues. The V segment lost 2 bases and the J segment 3 bases; nucleotides outside the gene matches: 12. CDR3 sequence (DNA): TGTGCCAGCAGCTTTCCGTGGGGTAGCGGGAGAGACTACGAGCAGTACTTC. This encodes CASSFPWGSGRDYEQYF.

The V call is TRBV6-5, the J call TRBJ1-5; 8 nucleotides line up with TRBD1. CDR1 and CDR2 from the germline V gene are MNHEY and SVGAGI. Germline trimming cut 4 bases from V and 6 bases from J; bases unmatched to any gene: 5. This CDR3 has 14 residues. The CDR3 DNA reads as TGTGCCAGCAGTTCAGACAGGGGCGGTCAGCCCCAGCATTTT. This encodes CASSSDRGGQPQHF.

The V gene is TRBV28, the J gene TRBJ2-7; 7 bases match TRBD1. The CDR3 has 13 amino acids. The germline gives CDR1 MDHEN, CDR2 SYDVKM. The V gene end was trimmed by 10 bases and the J gene end by 3 bases; junction bases not matched to a gene: 9. In DNA, the CDR3 is TGTGCCACTGGGGGACAGATAATCTACGAGCAGTACTTC. This sequence encodes CATGGQIIYEQYF.

This chain links TRBV5-1 with TRBJ2-3, with D maybe TRBD2 (6 bases). In germline, CDR1 is SGHRS, CDR2 YFSETQ. This CDR3 contains 15 residues. Trimming took off 0 bases at V and 2 bases at J, with 10 bases between the two ends. In DNA, the CDR3 is TGCGCCAGCAGCTTGGGGGGGGACTTCACAGATACGCAGTATTTT. This translates into CASSLGGDFTDTQYF.

The CDR3 nucleotides read TGTGCCAGCAGCTTGCTCGGCTCCTACGAGCAGTACTTC. Protein: CASSLLGSYEQYF. The J gene is TRBJ2-7, the V gene TRBV5-6, with D uncertain. The length of the CDR3 is 13 residues. From germline, CDR1 is SGHDT and CDR2 YYEEEE. Deletions cut 1 base from V and 0 bases from J, with 5 bases between.

J is TRBJ1-2 and V is TRBV6-4, with TRBD1 matching 10 bases. The germline V gene has CDR1 MRHNA and CDR2 SNTAGT. V shed 4 bases, J shed 8 bases, and the junction held 10 bases outside the gene matches. This CDR3 comprises 15 residues. Here the CDR3 reads CASSGILGTGEGYTF. The CDR3 DNA reads as TGTGCCAGCAGTGGGATACTCGGGACAGGGGAAGGCTACACCTTC.

J is TRBJ1-5 and V is TRBV15, with 8 bases fitting TRBD1. The CDR3 runs to 17 residues. The germline CDR1 and CDR2 sequences are LNHNV and YYDKDF (reference sequence). V shed 6 bases, J shed 4 bases, and the junction held 14 bases outside the gene matches. Here the CDR3 DNA reads TGTGCCACCAGAAACGGACAGGGAAGCGCTGGGAATCAGCCCCAGCATTTT. This codes for CATRNGQGSAGNQPQHF. The variable domain in full, with the rest retrieved from reference TRBV15 and TRBJ1-5, is DAMVIQNPRYQVTQFGKPVTLSCSQTLNHNVMYWYQQKSSQAPKLLFHYYDKDFNNEADTPDNFQSRRPNTSFCFLDIRSPGLGDTAMYLCATRNGQGSAGNQPQHFGDGTRLSIL.

This chain links TRBV27 with TRBJ2-7, with 10 bases lining up with TRBD2. This CDR3 spans 14 amino acids. V trimming: 3 bases; J trimming: 4 bases; junction bases outside the gene matches: 3. Germline V gene sequence: CDR1 MNHEY, CDR2 SMNVEV (reference sequence). As DNA, the CDR3 is TGTGCCAGCAGTTTGTCTAGCGGGAGTTACGAGCAGTACTTC. It codes for CASSLSSGSYEQYF.

This clone occurred once. The chain joins TRBV6-5 to TRBJ2-5, with TRBD2 matching over 7 bases. The germline gives CDR1 MNHEY, CDR2 SVGAGI. Losses at the gene ends were 2 bases for V and 1 base for J; bases not matched to a gene: 7. The CDR3 contains 16 residues. The CDR3 here is CASSYSGEGSQETQYF. The CDR3 bases are TGTGCCAGCAGTTACAGCGGGGAAGGGAGCCAAGAGACCCAGTACTTC.

V usage is TRBV13 and J usage is TRBJ2-7; 11 bases map to TRBD2. Trimming cost V 5 bases and J 3 bases; bases outside gene matches: 12. Germline values: CDR1 PRHDT, CDR2 FYEKMQ (reference sequence). The CDR3 sequence is 17 residues long. CDR3 nucleotide sequence: TGTGCCAGCAGCCCAGCGACCGGGACTAGCGGATTCTACGAGCAGTACTTC. Translation gives CASSPATGTSGFYEQYF.

This clone was seen just once. The chain has TRBV20-1 and TRBJ2-1, with 10 bases lining up with TRBD1. Germline-derived CDR1 and CDR2 are DFQATT and SNEGSKA (reference sequence). The CDR3 totals 11 residues. Trimming at V came to 0 bases and at J to 14 bases, leaving 1 base not matched to a gene. CDR3 residues: CSARDGTGEFF. The CDR3 nucleotides are TGCAGTGCTAGAGATGGGACAGGGGAGTTCTTC.

V and J are TRBV28 and TRBJ2-5; the D is unclear. This CDR3 is 13 amino acids long. V lost 1 base and J lost 5, with 8 bases in between. Germline V CDR1 and CDR2: MDHEN, SYDVKM. This CDR3 reads CASSLSPGETQYF. Written as DNA, the CDR3 is TGTGCCAGCAGTTTATCCCCCGGGGAGACCCAGTACTTC.

The chain has TRBV7-9 and TRBJ1-5; TRBD1 might be the D (5 bases). The CDR3 spans 14 residues. Trimming took off 7 bases at V and 3 bases at J, with 13 bases between the two ends. Germline CDR1 SEHNR, CDR2 FQNEAQ (reference sequence). In DNA form, the CDR3 reads TGTGCCAGCAACCGGGGGGGTAACAATCAGCCCCAGCATTTT. This encodes CASNRGGNNQPQHF.

J is TRBJ2-1 and V is TRBV30; D remains unclear. This CDR3 is 14 amino acids long. The V gene's germline CDR1 is GTSNPN and CDR2 SVGIG (reference sequence). The V end lost 6 bases, the J end lost 2 bases, and 14 bases lay between the germline ends. The CDR3 DNA sequence: TGTGCCTGCTCCAAGCGTAGACCCTACAATGAGCAGTTCTTC. The encoded protein is CACSKRRPYNEQFF.

V and J are TRBV6-4 and TRBJ2-1; possibly TRBD2 for D (6 bases). Trimming cost V 6 bases and J 8 bases, with 20 bases left between them. The germline CDR1 and CDR2 sequences are MRHNA and SNTAGT. The CDR3 runs 15 residues. The CDR3 bases are TGTGCCAGCAGCGCCTCGGGCTTTCGGAGGGATGAGCAGTTCTTC. It codes for CASSASGFRRDEQFF.

V and J are TRBV29-1 and TRBJ2-5; possible D gene TRBD2, 6 bases. V shed 3 bases and J shed 2 bases, with 16 bases lying between them. Germline lookup yields CDR1 SQVTM and CDR2 ANQGSEA. This CDR3 contains 15 residues. Here the CDR3 reads CSVEGGTVSQETQYF. In nucleotides, the CDR3 is TGCAGCGTTGAGGGCGGGACTGTCTCACAAGAGACCCAGTACTTC.